This T cell receptor beta chain comes out of a study of beta chain features in type 1 diabetes (dated by TCRdb to the late 2010s). Concerning the study at large: No differences in mean age, gender distribution, total cell number or subset yield were found between patients and healthy donors. A total of roughly 99 million sorted cells were examined across all samples, and the number of cells per subset was strongly correlated with RNA yield. The study compared the TCRB repertoires of sorted circulating CD4+ T cell subsets in recently diagnosed type 1 diabetes patients with those in matched healthy donors. Regulatory and stem cell-like memory subsets were isolated from only 8 patients and 8 healthy donors, whereas naive and central memory subsets came from all 28 donors. Here is what the overall study found, with its caveats: Sequencing cDNA rather than genomic DNA could over-represent highly expressing activated cells, although activation and CD3 levels did not differ between groups. Because the HLA sub-analyses included only small numbers of individuals, any influence of HLA type on TCRB rearrangement was left unresolved. PCR might favor shorter templates, but patient and control samples were amplified and corrected together, so any skew would affect both groups equally. Type 1 diabetes patients showed a moderate but significant shortening of TCRB CDR3 length in all four CD4+ subsets. At VDJ recombination sites, patients with type 1 diabetes made fewer insertions and deleted more nucleotides, a pattern implying thymic rearrangement abnormalities. The naive, central memory and regulatory TCRB repertoires appeared to resemble one another more closely among patients than among healthy donors.

The junction shows trimming of 6 bases on V and 0 bases on J, and the gene matches do not reach 3 bases of it. Via the germline V gene, CDR1 is MNHEY and CDR2 SVGAGI. The CDR3 sequence holds 14 residues, the cysteine and phenylalanine included. This entry keeps only the CDR3 DNA: 42 bases, framed from base 1. In this sample, this clone turned up a few times. Its binding antigen is unknown. No much larger clonotype is one base removed from it; base qualities were not supplied. The High Capacity cDNA Reverse Transcription Kit was used to reverse transcribe all of the isolated RNA, meaning that expressed TCRB transcripts were what got sequenced. Naive, central memory and regulatory T cell samples underwent deep immunoSEQ sequencing, averaging about 3.57 million total reads per sample. Sorted cells were lysed in RLT buffer and RNA was extracted with DNase-treated RNeasy Micro or Mini kits, depending on cell number. To prevent cross-contamination, each cell subset was processed individually, whereas patient and healthy donor samples were processed jointly. Using the immunoSEQ multiplex PCR, TCRB sequences were amplified from cDNA into 87-bp fragments spanning the CDR3 region. Sequencing of the amplicons was done on the Illumina HiSeq platform. As for the original processing: Synthetic template baselines were used to correct PCR bias computationally, reads within Hamming distance 2 were collapsed together, and singletons that could not be merged were discarded. By aligning reads against IMGT, V, D and J genes, CDR3 length, and insertions or deletions at six rearrangement sites were assigned. Within each subset, clonotype counts were normalized to sorted cell number, and only after that were true diversity and Gini coefficients computed with the tcR R package. Repertoire sharing was quantified using the overlap coefficient calculated on TCRB nucleotide sequences. TCRdb re-hosts the immuneACCESS table, in-frame sequences only. Its copies lack some clones; in the studies checked, an unresolved V gene accounts for under half of them, and the cause for the rest is not known. The V and J calls and clone size were taken over from that table, and D and trimming were inferred from the DNA. The sample includes about 27,000 clones, with roughly three fifths observed a single time. Of the sample, 1.5% falls within the top ten clones.

A single peripheral blood draw of approximately 120 mL on average was collected from each donor into heparinised tubes. Naive, central memory, regulatory and stem cell-like memory CD4+ T cells were sorted on a BD FACSAria II using a panel including CD45RO, CCR7, CD25, CD127, CD95 and CD27. All sorted populations exceeded 95% purity. PBMCs were isolated immediately by Lymphoprep density gradient centrifugation and stained directly without culture. So that batch effects would be minimized, each experiment stained and sorted samples in pairs, pairing one healthy donor with one patient. This receptor was obtained from a woman between 18 and 30 years old with type 1 diabetes. Input material: Tregs from blood. This specimen's cell subset or site label, interpreted: regulatory CD4+ T cells. The chain employs TRBV6-5 and TRBJ2-3; 7 of the junction bases match TRBD1. The CDR3 protein: CASSYRGSTDTQYF. The DNA sequence is TGTGCCAGCAGCTACAGGGGCAGCACAGATACGCAGTATTTT.